This T cell receptor (beta chain) came from a study of liver allograft versus peripheral blood T cells. Study in general: Comparisons were made between T cell receptor repertoires found in transplanted livers and those circulating in recipients' peripheral blood.

V lost 2 bases, J lost 3 bases, and 21 bases lay in between. Germline V gene sequence: CDR1 LNHDA, CDR2 SQIVND (reference sequence). The CDR3 sequence is 18 residues long. This clonotype is classed as medium-sized. Using its own MiXCR run on the reads, TCRdb lists one record per CDR3 protein. The table shows thousands of distinct CDR3 sequences, with 15% to 20% occurring only once. The J gene is TRBJ2-3, the V gene TRBV19, with D perhaps TRBD1 or TRBD2 (7 bases each). This TCR was sampled from a human patient who had a liver transplant. Some of the T cells might come from the graft donor. The CDR3 loop is CASSIYGGGGSRTDTQYF. The CDR3 nucleotides read TGTGCCAGTAGTATATACGGGGGAGGGGGCTCCAGGACAGATACGCAGTATTTT.